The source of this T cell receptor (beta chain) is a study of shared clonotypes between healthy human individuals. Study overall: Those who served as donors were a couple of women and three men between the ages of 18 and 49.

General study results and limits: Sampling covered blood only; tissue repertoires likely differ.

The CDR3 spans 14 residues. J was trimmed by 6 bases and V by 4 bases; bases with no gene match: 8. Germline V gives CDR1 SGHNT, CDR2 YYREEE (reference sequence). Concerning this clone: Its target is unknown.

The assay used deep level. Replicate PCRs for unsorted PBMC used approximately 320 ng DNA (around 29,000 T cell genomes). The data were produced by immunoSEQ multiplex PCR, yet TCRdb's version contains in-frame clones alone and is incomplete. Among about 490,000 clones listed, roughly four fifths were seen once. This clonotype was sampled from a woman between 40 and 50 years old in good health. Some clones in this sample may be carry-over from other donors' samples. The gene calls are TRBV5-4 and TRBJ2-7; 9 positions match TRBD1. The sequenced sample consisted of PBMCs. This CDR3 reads CASSGGTGKLEQYF. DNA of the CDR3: TGTGCCAGCAGCGGGGGGACAGGGAAGCTCGAGCAGTACTTC.